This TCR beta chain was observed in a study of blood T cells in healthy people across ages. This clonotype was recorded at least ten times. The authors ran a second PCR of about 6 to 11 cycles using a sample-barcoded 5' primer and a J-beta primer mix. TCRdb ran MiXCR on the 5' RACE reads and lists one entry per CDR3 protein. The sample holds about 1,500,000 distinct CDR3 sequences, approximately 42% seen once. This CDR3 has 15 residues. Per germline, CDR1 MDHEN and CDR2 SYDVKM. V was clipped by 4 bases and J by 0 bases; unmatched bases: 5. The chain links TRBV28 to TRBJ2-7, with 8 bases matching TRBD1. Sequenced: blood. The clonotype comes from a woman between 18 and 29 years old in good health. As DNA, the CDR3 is TGTGCCAGCAGTTCGTCCGGGACAGGCTCCTACGAGCAGTACTTC. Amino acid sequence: CASSSSGTGSYEQYF.